This note documents a single T cell receptor (beta chain) sequence. What it binds is not known. This record comes from a study of cytomegalovirus exposure and HLA in healthy donors. Turning to the study itself: Some 80 million unique TCR sequences came from HLA-typed donors in an early release.

Regarding the study as a whole: Some TCR beta chains (around 180 of them) were listed as cytomegalovirus-associated. The authors judged a highly shared variant cluster likely a sequencing artifact.

The CDR3 sequence is 14 residues long. Per germline, CDR1 SGHTA and CDR2 FQGNSA. V lost 1 base, J lost 4 bases, and 10 bases lay in between. The PCR was carried out with 60 Vbeta primers and 13 Jbeta primers. Assay used: immunoSEQ multiplex PCR; TCRdb lists only in-frame clones, some missing. The data contain around 200,000 clones, roughly four fifths of them singletons. The clonotype comes from a man aged 45-65 years in good health and CMV-seronegative. V gene TRBV7-2 combines with J gene TRBJ1-1; D not certain. Sequences were obtained from PBMCs. Here the CDR3 reads CASSLVIGVTEAFF. CDR3 nucleotides: TGTGCCAGCAGCTTAGTGATCGGGGTCACTGAAGCTTTCTTT.